This T cell receptor (beta chain) appears in the sequencing data of a study of shared clonotypes between healthy human individuals. Study results and limitations: Large depth notwithstanding, sorted-subset sequencing proved incomplete by rarefaction.

Concerning this clone itself: What it binds is not known.

Here immunoSEQ multiplex PCR was the method, and the copy in TCRdb shows in-frame clones only, minus some. The sample carries about 2,500,000 clones, approximately 92% recorded once. This clonotype originated in a man younger than 30 in good health. Sequences were obtained from naive CD4+ T cells sorted from blood. Subset indicated: CD45RA+ positively selected.

In DNA form, the CDR3 reads TGTGCCATCAGCGATAAAGAGTTCCGGAACTATGGCTACACCTTC. Translated, it gives CAISDKEFRNYGYTF. The V call is TRBV10-3, the J call TRBJ1-2, with D unresolved. CDR3 size: 15 residues. CDR1 and CDR2 (germline): ENHRY, SYGVKD. V shed 6 bases and J shed 2 bases, with 16 bases lying between them.